This section outlines one T cell receptor beta chain sequence together with its context. What this receptor recognizes is not known. No per-base quality is available; no much larger clone lies one base away. The CDR3 sequence holds 13 residues, the cysteine and phenylalanine included. Only the CDR3 region is kept as DNA, spanning 39 bases read in frame from base 1. In the germline V gene, CDR1 corresponds to MRHNA and CDR2 to SNTAGT. Trimming removed 4 bases from V and 6 bases from J, leaving 12 bases between the germline ends. Each collaborating institution followed its own protocols to collect whole blood in K2EDTA tubes. For TCRbeta analysis, collaborators shipped samples as frozen whole blood, isolated PBMCs, or DNA extracted from either of those sample types. This sample was taken from a study of blood T cell repertoires in COVID-19 (TCRdb year 2020). Some background on the complete study: Collaborator samples came from the United States, Italy and Spain and covered acute and convalescent phases of COVID-19. Samples were obtained from the ongoing ImmuneRACE study (first 160 participants) and from about 1,300 subjects provided by 6 global collaborators. The dataset comprised deeply sampled blood TCRbeta repertoires from subjects exposed to, actively infected with, or recovered from COVID-19. The prospective study material was composed of cDNA or gDNA derived from T cells, B-cell-depleted T cells, or PBMCs. The sample metadata nearly always contained a de-identified subject ID, COVID-19 status, age in years and sex. HLA class I and class II types, where available, came from metadata supplied by the sample provider rather than from assay-based typing. The repertoires were made available in a free public database intended to serve as a resource for research on the immune response to SARS-CoV-2.

The study at large found these results: The amount of clinical and demographic metadata varied by source and participant and was provided uncurated.

The immunoSEQ Assay, a bias-controlled multiplex PCR, was used to amplify TCRbeta CDR3 regions from genomic DNA. Turning to the authors' computational methods: The number of nucleated cells in each sample was estimated from the amplification of reference gene primers within the assay. To quantify the absolute abundance of each unique TCRbeta CDR3 rearrangement, sequence reads were collapsed and filtered. For each sample, productive Simpson clonality was calculated by taking the square root of Simpson's diversity index across productive rearrangements. Not all clones reach the TCRdb copy of this immuneACCESS table, which keeps in-frame sequences only. Checked studies attribute under half of the gap to unresolved V genes and leave the rest unexplained. V, J and clone size are those of that table, while D and trimming were read from the DNA. The sample includes 50,000 to 75,000 clones, with more than 60% observed a single time. The ten largest clones represent roughly 18% of the sample.

The clonotype originates from a man in his sixties with acute or convalescent COVID-19. Recombination connected TRBV6-4 to TRBJ1-2, with the D segment identity uncertain. Sequenced sample: peripheral blood. The DNA sequence follows: TGTGCCAGCAGTGGCCGACGGACTAATGGCTACACCTTC. It specifies CASSGRRTNGYTF.